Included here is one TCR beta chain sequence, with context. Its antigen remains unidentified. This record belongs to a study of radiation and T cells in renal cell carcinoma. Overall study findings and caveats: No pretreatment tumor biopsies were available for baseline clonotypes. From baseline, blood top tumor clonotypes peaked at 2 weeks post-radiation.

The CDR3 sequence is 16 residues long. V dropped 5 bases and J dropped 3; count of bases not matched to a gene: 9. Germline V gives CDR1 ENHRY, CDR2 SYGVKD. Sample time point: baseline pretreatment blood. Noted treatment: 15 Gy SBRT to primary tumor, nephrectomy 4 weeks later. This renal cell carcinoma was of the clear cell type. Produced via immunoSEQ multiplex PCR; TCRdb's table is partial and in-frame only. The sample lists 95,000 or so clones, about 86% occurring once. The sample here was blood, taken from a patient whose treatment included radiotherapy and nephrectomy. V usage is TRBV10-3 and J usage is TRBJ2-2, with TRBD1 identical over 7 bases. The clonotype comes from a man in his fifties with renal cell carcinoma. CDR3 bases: TGTGCCATCAGTCGGGACAGTAAGTCTGACACCGGGGAGCTGTTTTTT. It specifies CAISRDSKSDTGELFF.